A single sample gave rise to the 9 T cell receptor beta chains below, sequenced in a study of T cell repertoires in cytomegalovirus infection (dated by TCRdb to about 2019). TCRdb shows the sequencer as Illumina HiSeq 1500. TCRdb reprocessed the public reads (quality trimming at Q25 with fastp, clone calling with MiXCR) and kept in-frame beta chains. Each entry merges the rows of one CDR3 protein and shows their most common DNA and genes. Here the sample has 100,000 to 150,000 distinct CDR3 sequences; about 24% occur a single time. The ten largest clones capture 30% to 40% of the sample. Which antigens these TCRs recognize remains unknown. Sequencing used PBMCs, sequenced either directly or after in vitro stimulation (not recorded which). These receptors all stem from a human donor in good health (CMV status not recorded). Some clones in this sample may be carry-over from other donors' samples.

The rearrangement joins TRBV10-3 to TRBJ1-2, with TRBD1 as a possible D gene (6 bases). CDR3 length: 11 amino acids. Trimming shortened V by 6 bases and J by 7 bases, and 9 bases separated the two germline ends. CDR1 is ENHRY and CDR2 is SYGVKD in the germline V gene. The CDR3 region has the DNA TGTGCCATCAGACAGGGCCTTGGCTACACCTTC. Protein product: CAIRQGLGYTF.

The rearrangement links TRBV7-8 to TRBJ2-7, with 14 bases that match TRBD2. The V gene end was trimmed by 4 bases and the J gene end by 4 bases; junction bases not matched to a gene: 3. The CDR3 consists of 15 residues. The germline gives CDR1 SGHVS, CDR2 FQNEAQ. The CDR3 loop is CASSWGLAGAYEQYV. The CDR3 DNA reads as TGTGCCAGCAGCTGGGGACTAGCGGGAGCTTACGAGCAGTACGTC.

As DNA, the CDR3 is TGCAGCCCCCCCTGGAGTGCCTCCTACGAGCAGTACGTC. This gives the protein CSPPWSASYEQYV. V gene TRBV29-1 combines with J gene TRBJ2-7; D is undetermined. This CDR3 has 13 residues. Trimming pared 8 bases from V and 0 bases from J, leaving 14 bases between. CDR1 and CDR2 (germline): SQVTM, ANQGSEA.

The CDR3 sequence: CASSAEKGGQMPQHF. The CDR3 DNA reads TGCGCCAGCAGCGCCGAAAAGGGGGGTCAAATGCCCCAGCATTTT. The chain recombines TRBV4-1 with TRBJ1-5, with a weak D call TRBD1 (6 bases). The CDR3 extends over 15 amino acids. Trimming took 5 bases from V and 9 from J, leaving 20 bases between them. Germline loops: CDR1 MGHRA, CDR2 YSYEKL.

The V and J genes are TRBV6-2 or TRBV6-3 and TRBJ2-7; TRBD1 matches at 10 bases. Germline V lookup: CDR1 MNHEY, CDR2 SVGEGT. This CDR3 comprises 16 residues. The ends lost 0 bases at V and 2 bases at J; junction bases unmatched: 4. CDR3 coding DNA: TGTGCCAGCAGTTACTCGGGACAGGGGACTCCCTACGAGCAGTACTTC. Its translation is CASSYSGQGTPYEQYF.

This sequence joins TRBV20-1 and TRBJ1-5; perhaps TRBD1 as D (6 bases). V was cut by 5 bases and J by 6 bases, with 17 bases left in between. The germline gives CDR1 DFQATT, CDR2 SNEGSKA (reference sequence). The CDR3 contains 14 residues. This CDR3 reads CSALNRVPGQPQHF. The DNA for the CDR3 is TGCAGTGCTTTAAACAGGGTCCCTGGTCAGCCCCAGCATTTT.

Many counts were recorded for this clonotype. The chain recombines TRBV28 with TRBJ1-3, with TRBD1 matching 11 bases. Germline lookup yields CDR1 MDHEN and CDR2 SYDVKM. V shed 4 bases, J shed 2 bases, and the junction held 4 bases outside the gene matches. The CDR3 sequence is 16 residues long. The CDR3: CASSSTGQGAGNTIYF. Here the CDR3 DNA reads TGTGCCAGCAGTTCTACGGGACAGGGGGCTGGAAACACCATATATTTT.

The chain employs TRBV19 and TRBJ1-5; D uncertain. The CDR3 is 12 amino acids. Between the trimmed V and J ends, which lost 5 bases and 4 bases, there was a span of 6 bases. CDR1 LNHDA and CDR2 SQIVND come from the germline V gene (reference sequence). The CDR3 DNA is TGTGCCAGTAGTGTACAAAATCAGCCCCAGCATTTT. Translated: CASSVQNQPQHF.

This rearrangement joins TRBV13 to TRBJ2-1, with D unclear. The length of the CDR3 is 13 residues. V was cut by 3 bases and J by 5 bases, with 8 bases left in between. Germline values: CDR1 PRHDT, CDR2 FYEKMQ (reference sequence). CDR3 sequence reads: CASSFQNNNEQFF. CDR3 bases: TGTGCCAGCAGCTTCCAGAACAACAATGAGCAGTTCTTC. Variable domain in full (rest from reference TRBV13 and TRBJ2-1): AAGVIQSPRHLIKEKRETATLKCYPIPRHDTVYWYQQGPGQDPQFLISFYEKMQSDKGSIPDRFSAQQFSDYHSELNMSSLELGDSALYFCASSFQNNNEQFFGPGTRLTVL.